The clone carrying this T cell receptor (beta chain) was picked up many times. As yet, its antigen is unknown. This sample was included in a study of neurological immune-mediated disorders. TCRdb reprocessed the 5' RACE reads with MiXCR, giving one entry per CDR3 protein. Of about 65,000 distinct CDR3 sequences in the sample, 3.5% to 5% were seen once. Whole-study findings and limits: None of the CDR3 amino acid sequences of expanded clones were shared across subjects, and this suggested private repertoires in all groups.

The CDR3 loop spans 15 amino acids. The germline V and J ends were trimmed by 2 bases and 5 bases, with 13 bases remaining between them. From germline, CDR1 is MNHEY and CDR2 SVGAGI. This TCR came from a man in his fifties or sixties with multiple sclerosis. This chain joins TRBV6-5 and TRBJ2-1, with D perhaps matching TRBD2 (6 bases). The specimen sequenced was PBMCs. The CDR3 region has the DNA TGTGCCAGCAGTTACGCCGGGTGGGGGGACAATGAGCAGTTCTTC. Translation: CASSYAGWGDNEQFF.